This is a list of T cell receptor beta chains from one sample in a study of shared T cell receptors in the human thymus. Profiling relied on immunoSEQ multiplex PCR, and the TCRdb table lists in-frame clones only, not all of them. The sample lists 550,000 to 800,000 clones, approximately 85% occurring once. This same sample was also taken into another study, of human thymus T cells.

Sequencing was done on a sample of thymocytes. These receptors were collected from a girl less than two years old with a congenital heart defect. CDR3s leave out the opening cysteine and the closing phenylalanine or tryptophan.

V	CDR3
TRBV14	ASSHLVQPNSPLH
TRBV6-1	ASRRTGGGYT
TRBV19	ASIKGPRGIWPQH
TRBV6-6	ASSRGANTEAF
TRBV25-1	ASSESCAGQQF
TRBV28	ASTPGQGEKVPYGYT
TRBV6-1	ANKGREDGYT
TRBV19	ASSEGQVDTEAF
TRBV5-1	ASSLLRRPMNTEAF
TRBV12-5	ASGLPGQEDAGMNTEAF
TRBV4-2	AGSPGTYREKLF
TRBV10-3	ATRGGNEKLF
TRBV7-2	ASSLRGNRTGSYEQY
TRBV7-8	ASTHLSQGGQGPLH
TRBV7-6	ASSLTRRRKAF
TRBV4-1	ASSQGRGDRAQPQH
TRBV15	ATSRDSNRLAGLQETQY
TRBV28	ASSPSGWDGYT
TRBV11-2	ASSTRGVGNTIY
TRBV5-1	ASSRGLAGTGELF
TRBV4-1	ASSQDRGQSEETQY
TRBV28	ASSDTPGHLILDDSPLH
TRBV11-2	ASSTGTFFGTGVNTEAF
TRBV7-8	ASSSRDRGSPLH
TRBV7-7	ASSRGPNTEAF
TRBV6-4	ASSDSSSKRVTYEQY
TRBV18	ASSPAGRYEQY
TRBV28	ASSNGSRHGYT
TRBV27	ASSTGTGGMKAF
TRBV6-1	ASSETGGSYYSPLH
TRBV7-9	ASSPGGKNEQF
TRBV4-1	ASSQATGRRANYGYT
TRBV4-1	ASSQEFLRYSYNEQF
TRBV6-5	ASRGAGGNTIY
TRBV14	ASSQGLPPIYRGRGNEQY
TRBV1	TSSQAPQEAAPLPSPLH
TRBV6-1	ASSEATFRTGRLVGILLALH
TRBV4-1	ASSHNHDQGKPLH
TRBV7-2	ASISNYGYT
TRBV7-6	ASSPGQGFVEQY